The 15 T cell receptor beta chains in this list originate from one sample, sequenced in a study of early T cells in non-severe SARS-CoV-2 infection. TCRdb re-derived calls from the 5' RACE reads in MiXCR, one entry per CDR3 protein. The table records 25,000 to 35,000 distinct CDR3 sequences, 5% to 7% of them present only once. Sequenced: whole blood. These receptors all stem from an adult who was a healthcare worker with PCR-confirmed SARS-CoV-2 infection or an uninfected control (not recorded which).

This clonotype was counted ten times or more. V usage is TRBV7-9 and J usage is TRBJ1-1, with D uncertain. With 3 bases removed from V and 1 base from J, the gap between germline ends came to 9 bases. The CDR3 has 14 amino acids. In germline, CDR1 is SEHNR, CDR2 FQNEAQ (reference sequence). The CDR3 sequence: CASSFSGPNTEAFF. The CDR3 DNA reads as TGTGCCAGCAGCTTTTCCGGTCCGAACACTGAAGCTTTCTTT.

This clonotype was seen many times. The genes are TRBV20-1 and TRBJ2-3; no clear D. Germline V gene sequence: CDR1 DFQATT, CDR2 SNEGSKA (reference sequence). This CDR3 is built from 11 residues. V was trimmed by 3 bases and J by 7 bases, leaving 8 bases between them. This CDR3 reads CSASLGNTQYF. In DNA, the CDR3 is TGCAGTGCTAGTTTAGGCAATACGCAGTATTTT.

This clonotype occurred a few times. The chain employs TRBV19 and TRBJ2-3; a weak D match, TRBD1 (6 bases). CDR1 LNHDA and CDR2 SQIVND come from the germline V gene (reference sequence). The CDR3 totals 17 residues. With 6 bases removed from V and 1 base from J, the gap between germline ends came to 20 bases. Written as DNA, the CDR3 is TGTGCCAGTAGCCCAGGAGGCAGGGGAATCGGCACAGATACGCAGTATTTT. This sequence encodes CASSPGGRGIGTDTQYF.

The J gene is TRBJ2-7, the V gene TRBV7-9, with D tentatively TRBD2 (5 bases). V was clipped by 4 bases and J by 1 base, with 8 bases between them. Germline V gives CDR1 SEHNR, CDR2 FQNEAQ (reference sequence). This CDR3 has 13 amino acids. CDR3 coding DNA: TGTGCCAGCAGCTCGAGAGGGTCCTACGAGCAGTACTTC. This gives the protein CASSSRGSYEQYF.

Ten or more counts support this clonotype. The chain joins TRBV12-5 to TRBJ2-5; D gene ambiguous. CDR1 is LGHNT, CDR2 FRNRAP, per germline. V lost 2 bases, J lost 7 bases, and 11 bases lay in between. The CDR3 extends over 13 amino acids. CDR3 sequence reads: CASGLYTGWTQYF. The CDR3 nucleotides read TGTGCTAGTGGTTTGTACACCGGGTGGACCCAGTACTTC.

This clonotype was seen ten or more times. The chain recombines TRBV7-9 with TRBJ1-1; D uncertain. This CDR3 is built from 13 residues. Germline V lookup: CDR1 SEHNR, CDR2 FQNEAQ (reference sequence). V gave up 1 base and J gave up 6 bases, with 9 bases separating them. The CDR3 protein is CASSLGEIAEAFF. The CDR3 nucleotides read TGTGCCAGCAGCTTAGGTGAGATCGCTGAAGCTTTCTTT.

This clonotype was found a few times. The chain carries TRBV11-3 and TRBJ1-4; D uncertain. The germline V gene has CDR1 SGHNT and CDR2 YENEEA. V was shortened by 5 bases and J by 7 bases, with 11 bases between the two germline ends. This CDR3 has 13 amino acids. For the CDR3, the DNA is TGTGCCAGCAGCCAGGCCGTGGGTGAAAAACTGTTTTTT. It is translated as CASSQAVGEKLFF.

There are many counts of this clonotype. The rearrangement uses TRBV6-1 and TRBJ2-5, with TRBD2 matching 7 bases. V was clipped by 6 bases and J by 2 bases; unmatched bases: 15. Per germline, CDR1 MNHNS and CDR2 SASEGT. This CDR3 contains 17 residues. This CDR3 reads CASSSRVGGNIQETQYF. CDR3 nucleotide sequence: TGTGCCAGCAGCTCTAGAGTGGGGGGGAACATTCAAGAGACCCAGTACTTC.

The chain is built from TRBV12-3 or TRBV12-4 and TRBJ2-4, with 12 bases aligning to TRBD1. CDR3 size: 15 residues. The trim removed 4 bases at V and 8 bases at J, leaving 6 bases unmatched. The CDR3 DNA reads TGTGCCAGCAGTTCGGGACAGGGGGCCGGGTACATTCAGTACTTC. Translation: CASSSGQGAGYIQYF.

CDR3 nucleotides: TGTGCCAGCAGCACGCAGGGAGTGTCTCGTAACTATGGCTACACCTTC. Protein: CASSTQGVSRNYGYTF. The chain carries TRBV7-9 and TRBJ1-2; D might be TRBD1 (5 bases). CDR1 and CDR2 (germline): SEHNR, FQNEAQ (reference sequence). The V end lost 5 bases, the J end lost 1 base, and 17 bases lay between the germline ends. The CDR3 runs to 16 residues.

This CDR3 reads CASTGTSGGADTQYF. For the CDR3, the DNA is TGTGCCAGCACTGGGACTAGCGGGGGGGCGGATACGCAGTATTTT. The V call is TRBV2, the J call TRBJ2-3; 16 nucleotides agree with TRBD2. The germline V gene has CDR1 SNHLY and CDR2 FYNNEI. CDR3 length equals 15 residues. J was trimmed by 6 bases and V by 7 bases; bases with no gene match: 4. Together with reference TRBV2 and TRBJ2-3, the CDR3 gives the full variable domain: EPEVTQTPSHQVTQMGQEVILRCVPISNHLYFYWYRQILGQKVEFLVSFYNNEISEKSEIFDDQFSVERPDGSNFTLKIRSTKLEDSAMYFCASTGTSGGADTQYFGPGTRLTVL.

This chain connects TRBV20-1 to TRBJ2-7, with 8 positions matching TRBD1. The ends lost 2 bases at V and 7 bases at J; junction bases unmatched: 10. The CDR3 consists of 14 residues. Germline CDR1 and CDR2: DFQATT and SNEGSKA (reference sequence). The CDR3 loop is CSARSRGRSNEQYF. The CDR3 DNA follows: TGCAGTGCTAGATCCAGGGGGCGATCGAATGAGCAGTACTTC.

This clonotype was seen a handful of times. At one end the junction does not follow the germline gene, possibly because of a read error. The rearrangement uses TRBV7-7 and TRBJ2-7, with TRBD1 identical over 8 bases. Per germline, CDR1 SSHAT and CDR2 FNYEAQ (reference sequence). The CDR3 length is 14 residues. The CDR3 region has the DNA TGTGCTAGCAGCCCGCTGGGGCAGGGGGCCGAGCAGTACTTC. Its translation is CASSPLGQGAEQYF.

This clonotype was detected many times. The chain couples TRBV30 to TRBJ1-2, with D unresolved. This CDR3 contains 13 residues. Germline CDR1 and CDR2: GTSNPN and SVGIG (reference sequence). V lost 2 bases to trimming and J lost 3 bases, with 10 bases between them. CDR3 sequence reads: CAWSPGDYYGYTF. The CDR3 DNA follows: TGTGCCTGGAGTCCCGGGGATTACTATGGCTACACCTTC.

This clonotype was counted ten times or more. The chain couples TRBV11-2 to TRBJ2-7; D is possibly TRBD2 (5 bases). Germline values: CDR1 SGHAT, CDR2 FQNNGV. V was shortened by 5 bases and J by 7 bases, with 18 bases between the two germline ends. This CDR3 has 14 amino acids. The CDR3 nucleotides are TGTGCCAGCAGCCGAACCGGGATCCCTTGGGAGCAGTACTTC. It translates to CASSRTGIPWEQYF.